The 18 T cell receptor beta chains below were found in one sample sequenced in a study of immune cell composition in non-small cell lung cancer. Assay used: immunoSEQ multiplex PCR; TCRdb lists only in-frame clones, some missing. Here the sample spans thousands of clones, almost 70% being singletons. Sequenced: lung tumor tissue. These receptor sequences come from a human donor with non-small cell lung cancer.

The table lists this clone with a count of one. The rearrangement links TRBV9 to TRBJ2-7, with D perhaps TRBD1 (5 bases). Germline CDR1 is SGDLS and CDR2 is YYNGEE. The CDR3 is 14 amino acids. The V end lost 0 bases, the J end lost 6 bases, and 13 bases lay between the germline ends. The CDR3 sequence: CASSVARRGGEQYF. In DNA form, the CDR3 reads TGTGCCAGCAGCGTAGCTCGAAGGGGCGGCGAGCAGTACTTC.

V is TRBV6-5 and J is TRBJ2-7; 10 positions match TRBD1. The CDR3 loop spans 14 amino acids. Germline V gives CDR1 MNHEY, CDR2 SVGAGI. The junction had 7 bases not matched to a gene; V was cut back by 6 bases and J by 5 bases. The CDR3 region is CASSSDRGLHEQYF. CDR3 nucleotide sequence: TGTGCCAGCAGCTCTGACAGGGGGCTCCACGAGCAGTACTTC.

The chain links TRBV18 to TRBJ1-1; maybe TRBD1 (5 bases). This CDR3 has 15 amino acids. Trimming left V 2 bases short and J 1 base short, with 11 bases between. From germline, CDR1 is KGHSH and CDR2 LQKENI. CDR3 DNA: TGTGCCAGCTCACCAGGGGCCCGACAGAACACTGAAGCTTTCTTT. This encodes CASSPGARQNTEAFF. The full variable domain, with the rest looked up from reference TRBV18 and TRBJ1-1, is NAGVMQNPRHLVRRRGQEARLRCSPMKGHSHVYWYRQLPEEGLKFMVYLQKENIIDESGMPKERFSAEFPKEGPSILRIQQVVRGDSAAYFCASSPGARQNTEAFFGQGTRLTVV.

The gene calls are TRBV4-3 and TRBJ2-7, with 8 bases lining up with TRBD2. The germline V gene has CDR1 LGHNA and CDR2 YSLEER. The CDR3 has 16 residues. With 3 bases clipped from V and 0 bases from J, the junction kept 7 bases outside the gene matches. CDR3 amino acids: CASSHNSGSFSYEQYF. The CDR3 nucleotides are TGCGCCAGCAGCCATAACAGCGGGAGCTTCTCCTACGAGCAGTACTTC.

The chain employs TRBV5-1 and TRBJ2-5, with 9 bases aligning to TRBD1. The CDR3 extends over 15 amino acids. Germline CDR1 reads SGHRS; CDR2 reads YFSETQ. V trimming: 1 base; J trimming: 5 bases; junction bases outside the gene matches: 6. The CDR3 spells CASSLFTGGQETQYF. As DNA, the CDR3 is TGCGCCAGCAGCTTGTTCACAGGGGGCCAGGAGACCCAGTACTTC. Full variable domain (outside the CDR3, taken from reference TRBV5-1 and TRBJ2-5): KAGVTQTPRYLIKTRGQQVTLSCSPISGHRSVSWYQQTPGQGLQFLFEYFSETQRNKGNFPGRFSGRQFSNSRSEMNVSTLELGDSALYLCASSLFTGGQETQYFGPGTRLLVL.

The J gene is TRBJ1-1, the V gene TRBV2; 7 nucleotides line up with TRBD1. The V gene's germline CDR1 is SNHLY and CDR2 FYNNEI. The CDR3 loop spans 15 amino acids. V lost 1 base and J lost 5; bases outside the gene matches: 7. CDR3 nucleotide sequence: TGTGCCAGCAGTGAAGATCTCAGGGGGGAGACTGAAGCTTTCTTT. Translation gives CASSEDLRGETEAFF.

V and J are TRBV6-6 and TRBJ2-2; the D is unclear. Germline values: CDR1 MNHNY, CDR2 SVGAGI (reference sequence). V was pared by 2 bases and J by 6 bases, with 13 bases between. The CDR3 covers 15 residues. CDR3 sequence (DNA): TGTGCCAGCAGTTACGTTACTGGGCTCCCCGGGGAGCTGTTTTTT. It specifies CASSYVTGLPGELFF.

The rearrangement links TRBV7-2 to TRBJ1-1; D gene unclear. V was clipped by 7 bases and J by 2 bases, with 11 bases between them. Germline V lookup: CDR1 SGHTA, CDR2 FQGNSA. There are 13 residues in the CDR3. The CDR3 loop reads CASTLYLNTEAFF. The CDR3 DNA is TGTGCCAGCACACTGTACTTAAACACTGAAGCTTTCTTT.

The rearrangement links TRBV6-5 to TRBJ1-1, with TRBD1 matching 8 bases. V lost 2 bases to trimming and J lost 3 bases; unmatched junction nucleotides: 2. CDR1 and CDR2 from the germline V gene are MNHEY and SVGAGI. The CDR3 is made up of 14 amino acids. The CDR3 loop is CASSYQGAYTEAFF. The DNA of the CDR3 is TGTGCCAGCAGTTACCAGGGGGCTTACACTGAAGCTTTCTTT.

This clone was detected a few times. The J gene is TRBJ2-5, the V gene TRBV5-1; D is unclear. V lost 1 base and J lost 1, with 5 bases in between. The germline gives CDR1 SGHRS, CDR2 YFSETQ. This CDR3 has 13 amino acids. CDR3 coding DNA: TGCGCCAGCAGCTTGAACAGCCAAGAGACCCAGTACTTC. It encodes CASSLNSQETQYF.

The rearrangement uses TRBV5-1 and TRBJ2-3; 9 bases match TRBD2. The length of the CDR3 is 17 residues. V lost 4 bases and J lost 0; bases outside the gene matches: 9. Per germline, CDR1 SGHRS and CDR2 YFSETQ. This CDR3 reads CASSPRGGGISTDTQYF. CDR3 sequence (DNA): TGCGCCAGCAGCCCGCGGGGGGGCGGGATAAGCACAGATACGCAGTATTTT. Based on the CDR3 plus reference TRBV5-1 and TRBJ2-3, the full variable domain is KAGVTQTPRYLIKTRGQQVTLSCSPISGHRSVSWYQQTPGQGLQFLFEYFSETQRNKGNFPGRFSGRQFSNSRSEMNVSTLELGDSALYLCASSPRGGGISTDTQYFGPGTRLTVL.

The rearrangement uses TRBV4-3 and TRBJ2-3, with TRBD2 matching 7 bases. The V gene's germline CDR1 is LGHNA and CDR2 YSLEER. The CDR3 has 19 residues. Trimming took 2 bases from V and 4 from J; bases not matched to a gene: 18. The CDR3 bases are TGCGCCAGCAGCCAATTGGAAGGGACCGAAGACGCGGGGGCAGATACGCAGTATTTT. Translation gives CASSQLEGTEDAGADTQYF.

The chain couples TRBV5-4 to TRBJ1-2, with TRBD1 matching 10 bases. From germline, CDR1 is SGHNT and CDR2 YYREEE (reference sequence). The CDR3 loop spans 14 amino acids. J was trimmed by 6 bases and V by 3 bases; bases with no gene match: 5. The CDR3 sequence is CASSSSGTGDGYTF. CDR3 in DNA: TGTGCCAGCAGCTCCTCCGGGACAGGGGATGGCTACACCTTC.

CDR3 DNA: TGTGCCAGCAGCTTTTCCCCAGAGCAGTTCTTC. Its protein product is CASSFSPEQFF. The chain links TRBV7-9 to TRBJ2-1; D unresolved. V was clipped by 3 bases and J by 10 bases, with 7 bases between them. The germline CDR1 and CDR2 sequences are SEHNR and FQNEAQ (reference sequence). The CDR3 has 11 residues.

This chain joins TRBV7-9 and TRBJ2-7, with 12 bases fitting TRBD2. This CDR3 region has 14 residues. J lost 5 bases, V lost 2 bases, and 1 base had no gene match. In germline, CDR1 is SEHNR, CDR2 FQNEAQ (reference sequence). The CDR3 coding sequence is TGTGCCAGCAGCTTAAGACTAGCGGGAGACGAGCAGTACTTC. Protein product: CASSLRLAGDEQYF.

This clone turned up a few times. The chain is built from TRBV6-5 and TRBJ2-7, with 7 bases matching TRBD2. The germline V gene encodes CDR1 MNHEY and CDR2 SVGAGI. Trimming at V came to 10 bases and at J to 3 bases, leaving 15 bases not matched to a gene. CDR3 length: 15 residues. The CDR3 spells CATTTGRGRYYEQYF. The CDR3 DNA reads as TGTGCCACGACCACGGGGAGGGGCCGCTACTACGAGCAGTACTTC.

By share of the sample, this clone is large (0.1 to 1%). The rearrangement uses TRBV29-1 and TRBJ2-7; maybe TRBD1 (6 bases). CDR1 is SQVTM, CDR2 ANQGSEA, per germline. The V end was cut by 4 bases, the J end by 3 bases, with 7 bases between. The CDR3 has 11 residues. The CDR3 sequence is CSVGGLYEQYF. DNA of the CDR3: TGCAGCGTTGGGGGGCTCTACGAGCAGTACTTC.

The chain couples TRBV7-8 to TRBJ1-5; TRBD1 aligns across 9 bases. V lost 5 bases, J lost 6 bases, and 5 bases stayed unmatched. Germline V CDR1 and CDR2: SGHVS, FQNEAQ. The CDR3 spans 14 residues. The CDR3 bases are TGTGCCAGCAGCCCAACAGGGGGCGTTCAGCCCCAGCATTTT. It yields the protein CASSPTGGVQPQHF. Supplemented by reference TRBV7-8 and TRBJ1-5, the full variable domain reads GAGVSQSPRYKVAKRGQDVALRCDPISGHVSLFWYQQALGQGPEFLTYFQNEAQLDKSGLPSDRFFAERPEGSVSTLKIQRTQQEDSAVYLCASSPTGGVQPQHFGDGTRLSIL.